These 23 T cell receptor beta chains came from one sample sequenced in a study of blood T cells in healthy people across ages. Alongside a J-beta primer mix, a sample-barcoded 5' primer served in a second PCR lasting about 6 to 11 cycles. TCRdb independently ran MiXCR on the 5' RACE reads; one entry per CDR3 protein. The sample records 1,800,000 or so distinct CDR3 sequences, about 39% being singletons. Sequencing was performed on blood. The receptors derive from a human donor in good health.

This clonotype was picked up a small number of times. V usage is TRBV7-9 and J usage is TRBJ1-4; D possibly corresponds to TRBD1 (6 bases). The CDR3 is 15 residues long. With 5 bases removed from V and 0 bases from J, the gap between germline ends came to 10 bases. Germline CDR1 is SEHNR and CDR2 is FQNEAQ (reference sequence). CDR3 amino acids: CASSRWTATNEKLFF. CDR3 sequence (DNA): TGTGCCAGCAGCAGATGGACAGCAACTAATGAAAAACTGTTTTTT.

This clonotype came up a few times. This chain joins TRBV7-2 and TRBJ1-2, with D unclear. Trimming pared 2 bases from V and 8 bases from J, leaving 12 bases between. This CDR3 region has 13 residues. Germline CDR1 is SGHTA and CDR2 is FQGNSA. CDR3: CASSLRALGGYTF. The CDR3 coding sequence is TGTGCCAGCAGCTTAAGGGCTCTCGGGGGCTACACCTTC.

Details on this clonotype: At one boundary the junction diverges from the germline segment, which might be a read error. The rearrangement links TRBV29-1 to TRBJ2-3, with D perhaps matching TRBD2 (5 bases). Germline V gives CDR1 SQVTM, CDR2 ANQGSEA. This CDR3 is 10 amino acids long. CDR3 in DNA: TGTAGCGTTGGCACAGATGCGCAGTATTTT. It translates to CSVGTDAQYF.

This chain links TRBV12-5 with TRBJ2-7; 8 bases match TRBD1. V dropped 5 bases and J dropped 7; count of bases not matched to a gene: 7. CDR3 size: 13 residues. Germline values: CDR1 LGHNT, CDR2 FRNRAP. As DNA, the CDR3 is TGTGCTAGTGGTGGACAGGGAGGAACGGAGCAGTACTTC. This encodes CASGGQGGTEQYF.

The rearrangement uses TRBV29-1 and TRBJ1-2; 9 bases align to TRBD1. Germline trimming cut 0 bases from V and 5 bases from J; bases unmatched to any gene: 4. The CDR3 runs to 14 residues. From germline, CDR1 is SQVTM and CDR2 ANQGSEA. CDR3 residues: CSVEEGQGRYGYTF. CDR3 bases: TGCAGCGTTGAAGAGGGACAGGGAAGGTATGGCTACACCTTC.

The J gene is TRBJ2-1, the V gene TRBV7-2, with 9 bases aligning to TRBD2. The trim removed 5 bases at V and 6 bases at J, leaving 11 bases unmatched. The CDR3 runs to 16 residues. CDR1 SGHTA and CDR2 FQGNSA come from the germline V gene. The CDR3 region is CASSPTARTSANEQFF. CDR3 sequence (DNA): TGTGCCAGCAGCCCGACGGCAAGGACTAGCGCCAATGAGCAGTTCTTC.

The V call is TRBV4-2, the J call TRBJ2-1; D gene ambiguous. The CDR3 is made up of 17 amino acids. Germline lookup yields CDR1 LGHNA and CDR2 YNFKEQ. Trimming took off 1 base at V and 0 bases at J, with 13 bases between the two ends. In DNA form, the CDR3 reads TGTGCCAGCAGCCAAGTCCTATGGGCAAGCTCCTACAATGAGCAGTTCTTC. This translates into CASSQVLWASSYNEQFF.

V usage is TRBV19 and J usage is TRBJ1-1; D unclear. Germline-derived CDR1 and CDR2 are LNHDA and SQIVND (reference sequence). The CDR3 sequence is 15 residues long. Deletions cut 3 bases from V and 5 bases from J, with 16 bases between. The CDR3 spells CASSIRGGSGTEAFF. The DNA of the CDR3 is TGTGCCAGTAGTATCCGGGGAGGATCTGGGACTGAAGCTTTCTTT.

V is TRBV4-1 and J is TRBJ2-1; the D gene is possibly TRBD1 (5 bases). The CDR3 sequence is 17 residues long. Germline CDR1 MGHRA, CDR2 YSYEKL. V was shortened by 1 base and J by 3 bases, with 16 bases between the two germline ends. The CDR3 here is CASSQVRRTLNYNEQFF. DNA for the CDR3: TGCGCCAGCAGCCAAGTCCGCAGGACACTTAACTACAATGAGCAGTTCTTC.

This chain links TRBV7-2 with TRBJ2-7; TRBD1 agrees at 7 bases. CDR3 length: 15 residues. Germline assignment: CDR1 SGHTA and CDR2 FQGNSA. The ends lost 2 bases at V and 6 bases at J; junction bases unmatched: 10. The CDR3 coding sequence is TGTGCCAGCAGCTTAAATCCTGGGACAGTCGGCGAGCAGTACTTC. It codes for CASSLNPGTVGEQYF.

The chain has TRBV7-2 and TRBJ1-1; D is uncertain. CDR1 is SGHTA, CDR2 FQGNSA, per germline. Trimming took 6 bases from V and 8 from J, leaving 10 bases between them. The CDR3 loop spans 11 amino acids. The CDR3: CASRHGAEAFF. The CDR3 DNA reads TGTGCCAGCAGGCACGGTGCCGAAGCTTTCTTT.

The chain combines TRBV27 with TRBJ2-3; D is unclear. Trimming took off 6 bases at V and 4 bases at J, with 20 bases between the two ends. CDR1 and CDR2 from the germline V gene are MNHEY and SMNVEV (reference sequence). There are 16 residues in the CDR3. In DNA form, the CDR3 reads TGTGCCAGCAGCTCCCAGGTTACTCTCCAGTCAGATACGCAGTATTTT. Translation: CASSSQVTLQSDTQYF.

The chain uses TRBV4-3 and TRBJ2-3, with D perhaps matching TRBD2 (6 bases). Germline V gene lookup returns CDR1 LGHNA and CDR2 YSLEER. The CDR3 totals 17 residues. V shed 1 base and J shed 2 bases, with 16 bases lying between them. The CDR3 DNA reads as TGCGCCAGCAGCCAAGGGGCGGGCGGGACTCTCACAGATACGCAGTATTTT. Translating it yields CASSQGAGGTLTDTQYF.

The chain employs TRBV6-2 or TRBV6-3 and TRBJ2-1; D gene unclear. The CDR3 spans 12 residues. Trimming shortened V by 2 bases and J by 9 bases, and 8 bases separated the two germline ends. Per germline, CDR1 MNHEY and CDR2 SVGEGT. The CDR3, as DNA: TGTGCCAGCAGTTACGGGAACGGTGAGCAGTTCTTC. This gives the protein CASSYGNGEQFF.

The chain recombines TRBV27 with TRBJ2-3, with TRBD2 matching 9 bases. V dropped 4 bases and J dropped 7; count of bases not matched to a gene: 9. There are 15 residues in the CDR3. CDR1 and CDR2 from the germline V gene are MNHEY and SMNVEV (reference sequence). CDR3 in amino acids: CASSSVAGGANTQYF. CDR3 bases: TGTGCCAGCAGTTCCGTCGCGGGGGGGGCAAATACGCAGTATTTT.

A single count supports this clonotype. The genes are TRBV29-1 and TRBJ1-1, with D perhaps matching TRBD1 (5 bases). This CDR3 is built from 15 residues. V was cut by 0 bases and J by 0 bases, with 11 bases left in between. Germline lookup yields CDR1 SQVTM and CDR2 ANQGSEA. The chain's CDR3 is CSVEDYGGVNTEAFF. CDR3 DNA sequence: TGCAGCGTTGAAGATTACGGGGGAGTGAACACTGAAGCTTTCTTT.

V is TRBV15 and J is TRBJ2-6, with 9 bases that match TRBD1. The junction had 5 bases not matched to a gene; V was cut back by 3 bases and J by 2 bases. The CDR3 is 17 residues long. From germline, CDR1 is LNHNV and CDR2 YYDKDF (reference sequence). The CDR3: CATSSTGGRAGANVLTF. In nucleotides, the CDR3 is TGTGCCACCAGCAGTACAGGGGGCCGGGCTGGGGCCAACGTCCTGACTTTC.

The chain links TRBV20-1 to TRBJ2-3, with D unclear. Germline-derived CDR1 and CDR2 are DFQATT and SNEGSKA (reference sequence). Trimming cost V 4 bases and J 6 bases, with 17 bases left between them. The CDR3 length is 14 residues. The CDR3 loop is CSAMLPASRDTQYF. The CDR3 coding sequence is TGCAGTGCTATGCTGCCAGCCTCCCGGGATACGCAGTATTTT.

V is TRBV7-6 and J is TRBJ1-1, with TRBD1 identical over 7 bases. Per the germline V gene, CDR1 is SGHVS and CDR2 is FNYEAQ. This CDR3 has 17 amino acids. J gave up 0 bases and V 1 base, and 8 bases lay outside the gene matches. The CDR3 bases are TGTGCCAGCAGCTTAGAGCAGGGGGGTGTAGTGAACACTGAAGCTTTCTTT. This sequence encodes CASSLEQGGVVNTEAFF.

This clonotype was recorded a few times. This rearrangement joins TRBV6-5 to TRBJ2-4, with a possible D match to TRBD1 (6 bases). The germline V and J ends were trimmed by 8 bases and 13 bases, with 27 bases remaining between them. The CDR3 is made up of 15 amino acids. Germline V gene data show CDR1 as MNHEY and CDR2 as SVGAGI. CDR3: CASSRVKGQRYGQYF. In DNA form, the CDR3 reads TGTGCCAGCTCGAGAGTAAAGGGACAACGATACGGGCAGTACTTC.

The sample holds a few counts of this clonotype. This chain connects TRBV9 to TRBJ2-5; 9 positions agree with TRBD1. The CDR3 loop spans 16 amino acids. V lost 4 bases to trimming and J lost 4 bases; unmatched junction nucleotides: 11. Germline V gene data show CDR1 as SGDLS and CDR2 as YYNGEE. CDR3 nucleotides: TGTGCCAGCAGCTTACCGGGACAGGGATCACGAGAGACCCAGTACTTC. Residues: CASSLPGQGSRETQYF.

This clonotype was picked up a small number of times. This chain links TRBV7-2 with TRBJ2-1, with D unresolved. From germline, CDR1 is SGHTA and CDR2 FQGNSA. The CDR3 length is 13 residues. Trimming pared 1 base from V and 9 bases from J, leaving 10 bases between. Here the CDR3 reads CASSLELGLEQFF. In nucleotides, the CDR3 is TGTGCCAGCAGCTTAGAGTTGGGTCTTGAGCAGTTCTTC.

V is TRBV15 and J is TRBJ2-7; D is unresolved. With the DNA end fitting TRBJ2-5 better, the J assignment may be wrong. The CDR3 sequence is 12 residues long. Germline CDR1 is LNHNV and CDR2 is YYDKDF (reference sequence). CDR3 sequence reads: CATSPTRETQYF. The CDR3 nucleotides read TGTGCCACCAGCCCCACAAGGGAGACCCAGTACTTC.